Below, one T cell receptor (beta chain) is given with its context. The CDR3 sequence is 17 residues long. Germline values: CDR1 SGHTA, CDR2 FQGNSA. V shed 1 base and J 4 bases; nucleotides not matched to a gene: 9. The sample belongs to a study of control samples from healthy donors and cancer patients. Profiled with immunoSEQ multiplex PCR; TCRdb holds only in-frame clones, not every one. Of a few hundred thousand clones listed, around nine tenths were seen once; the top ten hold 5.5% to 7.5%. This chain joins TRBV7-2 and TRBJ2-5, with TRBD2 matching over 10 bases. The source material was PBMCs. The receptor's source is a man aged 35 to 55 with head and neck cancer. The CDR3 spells CASSLVASGRARETQYF. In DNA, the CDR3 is TGTGCCAGCAGCTTAGTAGCCAGCGGGAGGGCCCGAGAGACCCAGTACTTC.